The table lists the clone carrying this T cell receptor beta chain with a few counts. The sample is drawn from a study of cytomegalovirus exposure and HLA in healthy donors. V lost 1 base and J lost 8, with 5 bases in between. This CDR3 has 11 residues. CDR1 is SNHLY and CDR2 is FYNNEI in the germline V gene. Primers included in the PCR were 60 Vbeta and 13 Jbeta primers. Profiled with immunoSEQ multiplex PCR; TCRdb holds only in-frame clones, not every one. Here the sample spans approximately 290,000 clones, 75% to 90% being singletons. The sequence came from a girl aged 2-9 years in good health and CMV-seronegative. The rearrangement links TRBV2 to TRBJ1-1, with D unresolved. The sequencing input was PBMCs. CDR3 DNA sequence: TGTGCCAGCAGTGAAGTGAGGGAAGCTTTCTTT. Translating gives CASSEVREAFF.